This T cell receptor (beta chain) was sequenced in a study of CD8 T cells in ankylosing spondylitis. Study observations and caveats: Significant enrichment of disease-linked clones was reportedly seen in matched ankylosing spondylitis synovial fluid.

This clonotype was found a few times. What it binds is not known. The CDR3 is made up of 15 amino acids. V lost 2 bases and J 6 bases, leaving 18 bases between the germline ends. Germline CDR1 is SGHKS and CDR2 is YYEKEE (reference sequence). MiXCR was run by TCRdb on the 5' RACE reads, yielding one entry per CDR3 protein. The table has around 300,000 distinct CDR3 sequences, 20% seen once. The origin of this receptor is a female donor with ankylosing spondylitis or in good health (not recorded which). Sequencing was done on a sample of blood, either unsorted or a sorted T cell fraction (not recorded which). The genes are TRBV5-5 and TRBJ2-7, with D possibly being TRBD1 (6 bases). The CDR3 DNA follows: TGTGCCAGCAGCTTAGGGACACCCCTTGTTTCCGAGCAGTACTTC. Protein: CASSLGTPLVSEQYF.